A selection of T cell receptor beta chains follows, all from one sample in a study of blood T cell repertoires in COVID-19. Sequencing used immunoSEQ multiplex PCR; TCRdb keeps in-frame clones, though not all of them. Of 8,000 to 10,000 clones listed, just over 75% are singletons. Specimen: peripheral blood. Every receptor here comes from a human donor in a cohort sampled during active COVID-19. The CDR3 runs from the conserved cysteine through the conserved F or W. Fields, in order: clone size, J gene, D gene, V gene, CDR3 DNA, CDR3 protein. D genes are given only for firm matches. Size is stated for part of the rows, as once, few or many counts, or as a class when the clone is expanded.

- | TRBJ2-5 | TRBD2 | TRBV5-1 | TGCGCCAGCAGCTTGCAGGCGGGGGGAAAAGAGACCCAGTACTTC | CASSLQAGGKETQYF
once | TRBJ2-7 | - | TRBV7-2 | TGTGCCAGCAGCTTAACCCCCCTAAGTAGCTACGAGCAGTACTTC | CASSLTPLSSYEQYF
- | TRBJ2-1 | TRBD2 | TRBV5-4 | TGTGCCAGCAGCTTGGGTAGCGGGGGGGCCCGTGAGCAGTTCTTC | CASSLGSGGAREQFF
- | TRBJ1-3 | - | TRBV12-3/TRBV12-4 | TGTGCCAGCAGTACGAACAGGGGAAACACCATATATTTT | CASSTNRGNTIYF
- | TRBJ1-5 | - | TRBV30 | TGTGCCTGGAGTGTACGGGACTATGAAGCGAGGGGCAATCAGCCCCAGCATTTT | CAWSVRDYEARGNQPQHF
- | TRBJ1-2 | - | TRBV18 | TGTGCCAGCTCACCTACAGATTCTTATGGCTACACCTTC | CASSPTDSYGYTF
- | TRBJ1-5 | TRBD1 | TRBV10-3 | TGTGCCATCGGGACAGCTAGCAATCAGCCCCAGCATTTT | CAIGTASNQPQHF
- | TRBJ1-2 | - | TRBV25-1 | TGTGCCAGCAGTGTGACTGCTTCCTATGGCTACACCTTC | CASSVTASYGYTF
- | TRBJ2-2 | - | TRBV3-1/TRBV3-2 | TGTGCCAGCAGCCACGGGGGAATCGGGACCGGGGAGCTGTTTTTT | CASSHGGIGTGELFF
few | TRBJ1-4 | - | TRBV5-1 | TGCGCCAGCAGCAGGAACCAGGGTCCTAATGAAAAACTGTTTTTT | CASSRNQGPNEKLFF
- | TRBJ2-2 | - | TRBV19 | TGTGCCAGTAGTACCCGGGGACTCACCGGGGAGCTGTTTTTT | CASSTRGLTGELFF
- | TRBJ2-7 | TRBD1 | TRBV18 | TGTGCCAGCTCACCACTCGGGACAGGGTACGAGCAGTACTTC | CASSPLGTGYEQYF
- | TRBJ2-7 | - | TRBV6-1 | TGTGCCAGCAGTGAAACATCACGCTCCTACGAGCAGTACTTC | CASSETSRSYEQYF
few | TRBJ2-2 | TRBD1 | TRBV18 | TGTGCCAGCTCACCGAGGACAGGGGACACCGGGGAGCTGTTTTTT | CASSPRTGDTGELFF
once | TRBJ2-7 | TRBD1 | TRBV5-1 | TGCGCCAGCAGCGGGTCCCCGGGACAGGGATCCTACGAGCAGTACTTC | CASSGSPGQGSYEQYF
once | TRBJ1-4 | TRBD1 | TRBV18 | TGTGCCATCAGGGGGACTAATGAAAAACTGTTTTTT | CAIRGTNEKLFF
- | TRBJ2-7 | TRBD2 | TRBV6-5 | TGTGCCAGCAGTTACTCAGGACTAGCAGAAAGTTACGAGCAGTACTTC | CASSYSGLAESYEQYF
- | TRBJ2-1 | TRBD2 | TRBV15 | TGTGCCACCAGCCTAAGCAGCGGGGCCCACAATGAGCAGTTCTTC | CATSLSSGAHNEQFF
- | TRBJ2-7 | TRBD1 | TRBV3-1/TRBV3-2 | TGTGCCAGCAGCTTAACATTGGGACAGAACTACGAGCAGTACTTC | CASSLTLGQNYEQYF
- | TRBJ1-5 | TRBD1 | TRBV28 | TGTGCCAGCAGACGCGGACCCGGGACAGGGTTTCAGCCCCAGCATTTT | CASRRGPGTGFQPQHF
- | TRBJ1-2 | - | TRBV24-1 | TGTGCCACCAGTGATAGTAAAAGGGGGAAATTCGATGGCTACACCTTC | CATSDSKRGKFDGYTF
once | TRBJ1-2 | TRBD1 | TRBV5-4 | TGTGCCAGCAGCACGCCGGGACAGTTTTGGGGCTACACCTTC | CASSTPGQFWGYTF
- | TRBJ1-3 | - | TRBV6-5 | TGTGCCAGCAGGCTAAACACGGGAGGAAACACCATATATTTT | CASRLNTGGNTIYF
- | TRBJ2-3 | - | TRBV5-6 | TGTGCCAGCAGCCTAACTAGCAGGGGGACTAGCACAGATACGCAGTATTTT | CASSLTSRGTSTDTQYF
- | TRBJ1-1 | - | TRBV28 | TGTGCCAGCAGTTTCCGGCGGGCAGTGAAGAACACTGAAGCTTTCTTT | CASSFRRAVKNTEAFF
- | TRBJ1-5 | TRBD1 | TRBV7-6 | TGTGCCAGCAGCTCGGGACAGGATAATCAGCCCCAGCATTTT | CASSSGQDNQPQHF
- | TRBJ2-7 | TRBD1 | TRBV5-1 | TGCGCCAGCAGCTCGACAGGGGGTTTCTACGAGCAGTACTTC | CASSSTGGFYEQYF
- | TRBJ1-6 | - | TRBV6-2/TRBV6-3 | TGTGCCAGCAGTTACTCTCCCGGGACACCTTATAATTCACCCCTCCACTTT | CASSYSPGTPYNSPLHF
- | TRBJ1-2 | TRBD1 | TRBV6-5 | TGTGCCAGCAGAGGGGGAAAGACAGGGCAGGGTGGCTACACCTTC | CASRGGKTGQGGYTF
- | TRBJ2-6 | - | TRBV6-5 | TGTGCCAGCAGCAGGGCGTCCTCTGGGGCCAACGTCCTGACTTTC | CASSRASSGANVLTF
- | TRBJ2-7 | - | TRBV2 | TGTGCCAGCAGTGAATCGGGGGGCGATTGGTCCCTGGACGAGCAGTACTTC | CASSESGGDWSLDEQYF
- | TRBJ1-4 | - | TRBV2 | TGTGCCAGCAATAAAGACAGCCGCACTAATGAAAAACTGTTTTTT | CASNKDSRTNEKLFF
- | TRBJ2-7 | - | TRBV10-3 | TGTGCCATCAGTGGATCACTCCAGGTAGCCTACGAGCAGTACTTC | CAISGSLQVAYEQYF
- | TRBJ2-7 | TRBD2 | TRBV6-2/TRBV6-3 | TGTGCCAGCAGTTCGACCGGTGGGACTATAGGAGGCGAGCAGTACTTC | CASSSTGGTIGGEQYF
- | TRBJ2-5 | TRBD2 | TRBV5-6 | TGTGCCAGCAGCTTTCTTCGTAGCGGGGGGGAAGAGACCCAGTACTTC | CASSFLRSGGEETQYF
- | TRBJ2-1 | TRBD2 | TRBV10-1 | TGCGCCAGCAGTGAACTAGCGGGGGGGCCCGATAGCTCCTACAATGAGCAGTTCTTC | CASSELAGGPDSSYNEQFF
- | TRBJ2-5 | TRBD2 | TRBV7-2 | TGTGCCAGCAGCATTACTAGCGGGGGGGCCGGAGAGACCCAGTACTTC | CASSITSGGAGETQYF
- | TRBJ1-5 | - | TRBV19 | TGTGCCAGTAGTAAAGCCGGGGACATTAGCAATCAGCCCCAGCATTTT | CASSKAGDISNQPQHF
- | TRBJ2-3 | - | TRBV7-8 | TGTGCCAGCAGCCCTCAACCACCAGGGTTCACAGATACGCAGTATTTT | CASSPQPPGFTDTQYF
few | TRBJ1-1 | TRBD1 | TRBV5-4 | TGTGCCAGCAGCCCGACCTTGACAGGGTTGAGCACTGAAGCTTTCTTT | CASSPTLTGLSTEAFF
- | TRBJ2-7 | TRBD1 | TRBV6-5 | TGTGCCAGCAGCGAGGACAGGGGGTGGTACGAGCAGTACTTC | CASSEDRGWYEQYF
- | TRBJ1-1 | - | TRBV9 | TGTGCCAGCAGCGTGTCGTCCAGGAACACTGAAGCTTTCTTT | CASSVSSRNTEAFF
few | TRBJ1-1 | - | TRBV5-1 | TGCGCCAGCAGCTTGTTCGGGACAAACCCTGAAGCTTTCTTT | CASSLFGTNPEAFF
- | TRBJ1-2 | - | TRBV5-6 | TGTGCCAGCAGCTTGGCCCTGGGTAATTCAGGGATCGGCGGCTACACCTTC | CASSLALGNSGIGGYTF